This T cell receptor beta chain was profiled in a study of cytomegalovirus exposure and HLA in healthy donors. Study-wide context: Assignment to the Caucasian-associated ancestry cluster applied to about 80% of the approximately 360 genotyped donors. General study findings and limits: It was assumed in the presence/absence analyses that sequencing depth was roughly uniform across donors. In a later analysis, a genetic analysis reported fewer productive-TCR N-insertions in an Asian-associated ancestry cluster than the cohort average.

Comments on this clone: The target antigen is unknown.

Germline values: CDR1 SGHVS, CDR2 FNYEAQ. This CDR3 has 15 amino acids. V was pared by 5 bases and J by 0 bases, with 13 bases between. In the PCR, 60 Vbeta and 13 Jbeta primers were used. As originally analysed: In a later analysis, some 11 million of tens of millions of unique beta chains occurred in at least two donors. TCRdb's copy holds only in-frame clones and misses some; the assay was immunoSEQ multiplex PCR. Clonal size and the V and J genes are those of that table, whereas D and trimming came from the DNA. The sample carries hundreds of thousands of clones, 65% to 90% recorded once. Sequencing was carried out using PBMCs. This sequence joins TRBV7-6 and TRBJ1-1; D might be TRBD1 (5 bases). The TCR sequence derives from a girl between 10 and 17 years old in good health and CMV-seronegative. The CDR3 here is CASSVSGGMNTEAFF. The CDR3, as DNA: TGTGCCAGCAGCGTGAGTGGGGGGATGAACACTGAAGCTTTCTTT.